The 20 T cell receptor beta chains below come from one sample, sequenced in a study of PD-1 blockade in classical Hodgkin lymphoma. Libraries were prepared by immunoSEQ multiplex PCR; TCRdb keeps only in-frame clonotypes and omits some of them. The sample contains 64,000 or so clones, around 90% of which appear only once. Time point defined: cycle 4 day 1 (C4D1), after five to seven weeks of nivolumab. All the patients suffered relapse after autologous stem cell transplantation, and brentuximab vedotin exposure differed. This material consisted of peripheral blood mononuclear cells (PBMCs), taken before the fourth cycle of nivolumab. The receptors here all came from a human donor with classical Hodgkin lymphoma.

The genes are TRBV6-6 and TRBJ2-7; TRBD2 might be the D (6 bases). V was pared by 1 base and J by 6 bases, with 16 bases between. This CDR3 is 15 amino acids long. Germline V gene lookup returns CDR1 MNHNY and CDR2 SVGAGI (reference sequence). CDR3 DNA: TGTGCCAGCAGTTACTACCCCGAGGGGACTCTCGAGCAGTACTTC. This gives the protein CASSYYPEGTLEQYF.

The V call is TRBV15, the J call TRBJ1-6, with D possibly being TRBD1 (5 bases). V lost 5 bases and J 9 bases, leaving 20 bases between the germline ends. CDR1 is LNHNV, CDR2 YYDKDF, per germline (reference sequence). CDR3 length equals 16 residues. The CDR3: CATSPSFQGLSSPLHF. CDR3 bases: TGTGCCACCAGCCCGTCTTTCCAGGGTCTGAGTTCACCCCTCCACTTT.

The rearrangement joins TRBV6-6 to TRBJ1-3; no reliable D call. The V gene lost 8 bases and the J gene lost 4 bases, with 6 bases spanning the gap. CDR3 length: 11 amino acids. Germline CDR1 is MNHNY and CDR2 is SVGAGI (reference sequence). In DNA form, the CDR3 reads TGTGCCAGCTCAGGAGGAAACACCATATATTTT. Its protein product is CASSGGNTIYF.

The chain carries TRBV28 and TRBJ2-7; 9 bases align to TRBD1. With V trimmed by 6 bases and J by 4 bases, 4 bases remained unmatched. The germline gives CDR1 MDHEN, CDR2 SYDVKM. This CDR3 contains 13 residues. The CDR3 DNA follows: TGTGCCAGCAGCCCGGGACAGGGATACGAGCAGTACTTC. It encodes CASSPGQGYEQYF.

The chain recombines TRBV5-1 with TRBJ2-3, with D possibly matching TRBD1 (6 bases). CDR3 length: 13 amino acids. Germline V gives CDR1 SGHRS, CDR2 YFSETQ. The V gene lost 1 base and the J gene lost 6 bases, with 9 bases spanning the gap. This chain's CDR3 is CASSLSGGDTQYF. DNA for the CDR3: TGCGCCAGCAGCTTGTCTGGGGGCGATACGCAGTATTTT.

The CDR3 here is CASSYSSTGANVLTF. The CDR3 DNA reads TGTGCCAGCAGTTACTCTTCGACCGGGGCCAACGTCCTGACTTTC. The rearrangement uses TRBV6-5 and TRBJ2-6; D is unresolved. CDR3 length: 15 amino acids. Germline CDR1 reads MNHEY; CDR2 reads SVGAGI. The ends were cut back, 0 bases at V and 4 bases at J, with 7 bases in the middle.

V is TRBV5-1 and J is TRBJ1-1; TRBD1 matches 7 bases. In germline, CDR1 is SGHRS, CDR2 YFSETQ. Losses at the gene ends were 3 bases for V and 2 bases for J; bases not matched to a gene: 7. This CDR3 region has 15 residues. The CDR3 DNA reads as TGCGCCAGCAGCTGGTCCGGGACAGCAAACACTGAAGCTTTCTTT. Translated, it gives CASSWSGTANTEAFF.

The chain uses TRBV21-1 and TRBJ2-1; TRBD1 is taken as the D call from the table, unchecked against the DNA. TRBV21-1 is a recognized pseudogene. This CDR3 spans 16 amino acids. CDR3 sequence: CASSKERSPGQYEQFF. In DNA form, the CDR3 reads TGTGCCAGCAGCAAAGAACGCAGTCCAGGTCAGTACGAGCAGTTCTTC.

The V and J genes are TRBV28 and TRBJ2-7; D unclear. The germline V gene encodes CDR1 MDHEN and CDR2 SYDVKM. V lost 4 bases, J lost 3 bases, and 13 bases lay in between. The CDR3 extends over 14 amino acids. The CDR3 DNA reads as TGTGCCAGCAGTTCAAGAATGGTCGGCTACGAGCAGTACTTC. This translates into CASSSRMVGYEQYF.

The rearrangement joins TRBV25-1 to TRBJ1-5; the D is unclear. CDR1 MGHDK and CDR2 SYGVNS come from the germline V gene. The CDR3 is 14 amino acids. Trimming shortened V by 3 bases and J by 15 bases, and 21 bases separated the two germline ends. CDR3 DNA sequence: TGTGCCAGCAGTGATTCGATTTATCCCCCCCTACTGCATTTT. Translation: CASSDSIYPPLLHF. Combining the CDR3 with reference TRBV25-1 and TRBJ1-5 gives the whole variable domain EADIYQTPRYLVIGTGKKITLECSQTMGHDKMYWYQQDPGMELHLIHYSYGVNSTEKGDLSSESTVSRIRTEHFPLTLESARPSHTSQYLCASSDSIYPPLLHFGDGTRLSIL.

This sequence joins TRBV6-1 and TRBJ2-2; possible D gene TRBD2, 6 bases. The germline V and J ends were trimmed by 2 bases and 2 bases, with 9 bases remaining between them. The CDR3 spans 15 residues. Looked up from germline, CDR1 is MNHNS and CDR2 is SASEGT. CDR3 loop: CASSEPGLNTGELFF. In DNA form, the CDR3 reads TGTGCCAGCAGTGAACCTGGACTAAACACCGGGGAGCTGTTTTTT.

The chain uses TRBV5-4 and TRBJ2-5, with 7 bases lining up with TRBD1. There are 14 residues in the CDR3. J was trimmed by 2 bases and V by 4 bases; bases with no gene match: 5. Per germline, CDR1 SGHNT and CDR2 YYREEE (reference sequence). CDR3 DNA: TGTGCCAGCAGCCTAGGGGACAGTCAAGAGACCCAGTACTTC. This sequence encodes CASSLGDSQETQYF.

V is TRBV7-2 and J is TRBJ2-5; no definite D call. Germline CDR1 reads SGHTA; CDR2 reads FQGNSA. The CDR3 runs 11 residues. V shed 0 bases and J shed 13 bases, with 9 bases lying between them. The CDR3 sequence is CASSLASVRYF. The CDR3, as DNA: TGTGCCAGCAGCTTAGCCTCCGTGCGGTACTTC.

The chain joins TRBV9 to TRBJ2-7; D gene ambiguous. Germline V CDR1 and CDR2: SGDLS, YYNGEE. V lost 2 bases to trimming and J lost 2 bases, with 20 bases between them. This CDR3 comprises 17 residues. The CDR3 sequence is CASSVAPSRPGPYEQYF. The DNA for the CDR3 is TGTGCCAGCAGCGTTGCCCCAAGCAGACCAGGCCCCTACGAGCAGTACTTC.

This clone was counted once. V is TRBV27 and J is TRBJ2-1; D is unclear. CDR3 length: 12 residues. V lost 7 bases, J lost 0 bases, and 4 bases lay in between. CDR1 is MNHEY, CDR2 SMNVEV, per germline (reference sequence). CDR3 protein: CASMGSYNEQFF. CDR3 nucleotides: TGTGCCAGCATGGGCTCCTACAATGAGCAGTTCTTC.

The chain joins TRBV28 to TRBJ2-7; 12 positions agree with TRBD2. J gave up 4 bases and V 7 bases, and 5 bases lay outside the gene matches. The CDR3 covers 14 residues. Germline CDR1 is MDHEN and CDR2 is SYDVKM. CDR3 DNA: TGTGCCAGCAACCCTAGCGGGAGGGAATACGAGCAGTACTTC. Translated, it gives CASNPSGREYEQYF.

The V and J genes are TRBV7-9 and TRBJ1-1; D not resolved. V shed 7 bases and J shed 0 bases, with 9 bases lying between them. CDR1 SEHNR and CDR2 FQNEAQ come from the germline V gene (reference sequence). The CDR3 runs to 13 residues. The CDR3 here is CASMSLLNTEAFF. The CDR3 nucleotides are TGTGCCAGCATGAGTCTCCTGAACACTGAAGCTTTCTTT.

CDR3 residues: CAWSTGTGAFDEQYF. Here the CDR3 DNA reads TGTGCCTGGAGTACCGGGACAGGGGCTTTTGACGAGCAGTACTTC. The V and J genes are TRBV30 and TRBJ2-7, with 10 bases matching TRBD1. Per the germline V gene, CDR1 is GTSNPN and CDR2 is SVGIG (reference sequence). V was clipped by 2 bases and J by 5 bases; unmatched bases: 9. The CDR3 is 15 amino acids.

The genes are TRBV6-5 and TRBJ2-1, with 11 bases that match TRBD2. With V trimmed by 5 bases and J by 4 bases, 4 bases remained unmatched. The CDR3 sequence is 15 residues long. The germline V gene encodes CDR1 MNHEY and CDR2 SVGAGI. The chain's CDR3 is CASSIAGGEYNEQFF. CDR3 in DNA: TGTGCCAGCAGTATAGCGGGAGGGGAATACAATGAGCAGTTCTTC.

This chain connects TRBV28 to TRBJ2-7; D gene unclear. Germline assignment: CDR1 MDHEN and CDR2 SYDVKM. This CDR3 has 16 amino acids. V dropped 7 bases and J dropped 3 bases, with 22 bases sitting between them. The CDR3 DNA sequence: TGTGCCAGCACCCTAATCTCAGGCTTAGGAAGCTACGAGCAGTACTTC. This gives the protein CASTLISGLGSYEQYF.